This TCR beta chain was retrieved from a study of shared clonotypes between healthy human individuals. The overall study: The study enrolled a couple of women and a few men aged 18 to 49.

Germline-derived CDR1 and CDR2 are MDHEN and SYDVKM. This CDR3 has 14 residues. V lost 6 bases, J lost 6 bases, and 18 bases lay in between. Produced via immunoSEQ multiplex PCR; TCRdb's table is partial and in-frame only. The sample yields 1.6 million or so clones, about 98.5% seen once. This TCR came from a man aged 25-45 years in good health. The chain is built from TRBV28 and TRBJ2-7, with D possibly being TRBD2 (6 bases). Sequenced sample: naive CD4+ T cells sorted from blood. Subset reported: CD45RA+ positively selected. CDR3 sequence reads: CASRRDGLLPEQYF. The CDR3 DNA reads TGTGCCAGCAGGCGGGACGGCCTCCTGCCCGAGCAGTACTTC.